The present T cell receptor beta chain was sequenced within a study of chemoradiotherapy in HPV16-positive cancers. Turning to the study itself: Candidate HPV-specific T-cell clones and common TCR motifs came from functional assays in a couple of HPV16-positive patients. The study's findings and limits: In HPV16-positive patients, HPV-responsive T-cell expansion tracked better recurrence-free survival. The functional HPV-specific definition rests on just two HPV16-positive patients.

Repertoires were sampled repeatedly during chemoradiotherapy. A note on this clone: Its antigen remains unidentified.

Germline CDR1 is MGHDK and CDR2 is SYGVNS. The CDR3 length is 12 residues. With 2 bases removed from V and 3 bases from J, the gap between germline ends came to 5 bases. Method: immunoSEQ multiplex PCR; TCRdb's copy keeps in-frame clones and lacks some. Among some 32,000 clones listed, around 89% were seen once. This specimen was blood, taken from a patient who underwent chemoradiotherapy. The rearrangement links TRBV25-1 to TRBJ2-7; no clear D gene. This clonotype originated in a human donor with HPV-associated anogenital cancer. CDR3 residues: CASSEQGYEQYF. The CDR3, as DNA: TGTGCCAGCAGTGAACAAGGCTACGAGCAGTACTTC.